Listed here are 15 T cell receptor beta chains from one sample, sequenced in a study of blood T cell repertoires in COVID-19. Using immunoSEQ multiplex PCR, the repertoire was profiled, and TCRdb retains in-frame clones only, with some absent. The data hold 200,000 to 250,000 clones, with more than 75% observed a single time. Specimen: peripheral blood. The receptors shown here come from an elderly woman with COVID-19, enrolled during active disease.

This chain joins TRBV18 and TRBJ2-4, with a possible D match to TRBD1 (6 bases). The length of the CDR3 is 19 residues. V lost 3 bases and J 0 bases, leaving 21 bases between the germline ends. CDR1 KGHSH and CDR2 LQKENI come from the germline V gene. In DNA form, the CDR3 reads TGTGCCAGCTCACCCCCGGGACAAGTCAGTGGTACAGCCAAAAACATTCAGTACTTC. Residues: CASSPPGQVSGTAKNIQYF.

This clone has a handful of counts. The V and J genes are TRBV6-2 or TRBV6-3 and TRBJ1-1; no clear D gene. With 4 bases removed from V and 5 bases from J, the gap between germline ends came to 17 bases. The CDR3 is 15 amino acids. The germline V gene has CDR1 MNHEY and CDR2 SVGEGT. The CDR3 DNA is TGTGCCAGCAGTTTTCGTTACATCCGGGGAACTGAAGCTTTCTTT. Translated, it gives CASSFRYIRGTEAFF.

This chain connects TRBV5-4 to TRBJ1-4; 7 bases match TRBD1. Germline-derived CDR1 and CDR2 are SGHNT and YYREEE (reference sequence). V trimming: 4 bases; J trimming: 0 bases; junction bases outside the gene matches: 9. This CDR3 is 17 amino acids long. CDR3 protein: CASSPRGGTATNEKLFF. Here the CDR3 DNA reads TGTGCCAGCAGCCCCCGGGGGGGGACAGCAACTAATGAAAAACTGTTTTTT. Using reference TRBV5-4 and TRBJ1-4 for the parts outside the CDR3, the full variable domain is ETGVTQSPTHLIKTRGQQVTLRCSSQSGHNTVSWYQQALGQGPQFIFQYYREEENGRGNFPPRFSGLQFPNYSSELNVNALELDDSALYLCASSPRGGTATNEKLFFGSGTQLSVL.

The chain couples TRBV4-3 to TRBJ2-5; tentatively, D is TRBD1 (5 bases). With 4 bases removed from V and 5 bases from J, the gap between germline ends came to 20 bases. CDR3 length: 16 residues. CDR1 is LGHNA and CDR2 is YSLEER in the germline V gene. In DNA form, the CDR3 reads TGCGCCAGCAGCCCAAGCCGGACACCCGGATTGGAGACCCAGTACTTC. It codes for CASSPSRTPGLETQYF.

The chain links TRBV15 to TRBJ2-7, with 8 bases fitting TRBD1. In germline, CDR1 is LNHNV, CDR2 YYDKDF (reference sequence). This CDR3 is 14 amino acids long. V shed 5 bases and J 1 base; nucleotides not matched to a gene: 4. The CDR3 sequence is CATSARQGSYEQYF. Here the CDR3 DNA reads TGTGCCACCAGCGCCCGACAGGGGTCCTACGAGCAGTACTTC.

The J gene is TRBJ1-1, the V gene TRBV5-1, with 7 bases fitting TRBD1. V shed 4 bases, J shed 0 bases, and the junction held 3 bases outside the gene matches. Germline CDR1 is SGHRS and CDR2 is YFSETQ. The CDR3 length is 14 residues. The CDR3, as DNA: TGCGCCAGCAGCCTTCAGGGGGTGAACACTGAAGCTTTCTTT. Residues: CASSLQGVNTEAFF.

The rearrangement links TRBV2 to TRBJ2-3; tentative D call: TRBD2 (5 bases). This CDR3 region has 13 residues. Trimming removed 7 bases from V and 0 bases from J, with 8 bases in between. Germline V CDR1 and CDR2: SNHLY, FYNNEI. The CDR3 sequence is CASNGLSTDTQYF. Written as DNA, the CDR3 is TGTGCCAGCAACGGACTGAGCACAGATACGCAGTATTTT.

This sequence joins TRBV5-6 and TRBJ1-6; 11 nucleotides align to TRBD1. The germline gives CDR1 SGHDT, CDR2 YYEEEE. The CDR3 is 16 residues long. Trimming at V came to 0 bases and at J to 10 bases, leaving 6 bases not matched to a gene. The CDR3 spells CASSLAWTGGQSPLHF. Here the CDR3 DNA reads TGTGCCAGCAGCTTGGCCTGGACAGGGGGCCAATCACCCCTCCACTTT.

The rearrangement joins TRBV6-5 to TRBJ1-1; no reliable D call. The V gene lost 5 bases and the J gene lost 1 base, with 11 bases spanning the gap. In germline, CDR1 is MNHEY, CDR2 SVGAGI. The CDR3 has 14 residues. The CDR3: CASSLPTGNTEAFF. The CDR3 region has the DNA TGTGCCAGCAGTCTCCCGACGGGGAACACTGAAGCTTTCTTT.

In its sample, this clone was seen once. J is TRBJ1-2 and V is TRBV6-2 or TRBV6-3, with 8 bases that match TRBD1. Trimming at V came to 4 bases and at J to 7 bases, leaving 5 bases not matched to a gene. The CDR3 runs to 13 residues. In germline, CDR1 is MNHEY, CDR2 SVGEGT. The CDR3 loop reads CASSSQGALGYTF. The CDR3 DNA reads as TGTGCCAGCAGTTCCCAGGGGGCTCTTGGCTACACCTTC.

This chain connects TRBV7-9 to TRBJ1-1; no reliable D call. Per the germline V gene, CDR1 is SEHNR and CDR2 is FQNEAQ (reference sequence). The CDR3 extends over 12 amino acids. The V end was cut by 3 bases, the J end by 8 bases, with 10 bases between. CDR3 nucleotide sequence: TGTGCCAGCAGCTTCATTAGTCGGGAAGCTTTCTTT. Protein product: CASSFISREAFF.

This chain connects TRBV18 to TRBJ2-6, with 7 bases matching TRBD1. The CDR3 totals 14 residues. V shed 4 bases, J shed 4 bases, and the junction held 1 base outside the gene matches. Germline lookup yields CDR1 KGHSH and CDR2 LQKENI. CDR3 DNA sequence: TGTGCCAGCTCACAGGGGGCCGGGGCCAACGTCCTGACTTTC. It specifies CASSQGAGANVLTF.

V usage is TRBV4-1 and J usage is TRBJ1-1; TRBD1 matches at 8 bases. V shed 3 bases and J 4 bases; nucleotides not matched to a gene: 4. The CDR3 extends over 14 amino acids. Per the germline V gene, CDR1 is MGHRA and CDR2 is YSYEKL. The CDR3 sequence is CASSHQDRATEAFF. DNA of the CDR3: TGCGCCAGCAGCCATCAGGACAGGGCCACTGAAGCTTTCTTT.

The rearrangement joins TRBV6-5 to TRBJ1-2; D is undetermined. This CDR3 is built from 13 residues. From germline, CDR1 is MNHEY and CDR2 SVGAGI. Trimming removed 3 bases from V and 1 base from J, with 6 bases in between. The CDR3 DNA is TGTGCCAGCAGTTATGAGGGTAACTATGGCTACACCTTC. This codes for CASSYEGNYGYTF.

The gene calls are TRBV4-3 and TRBJ1-1, with 8 nucleotides matching TRBD1. The CDR3 length is 13 residues. Germline CDR1 LGHNA, CDR2 YSLEER. V was clipped by 8 bases and J by 1 base; unmatched bases: 3. The DNA of the CDR3 is TGCGCCAGCCGACAGGGGTGGAACACTGAAGCTTTCTTT. It yields the protein CASRQGWNTEAFF.